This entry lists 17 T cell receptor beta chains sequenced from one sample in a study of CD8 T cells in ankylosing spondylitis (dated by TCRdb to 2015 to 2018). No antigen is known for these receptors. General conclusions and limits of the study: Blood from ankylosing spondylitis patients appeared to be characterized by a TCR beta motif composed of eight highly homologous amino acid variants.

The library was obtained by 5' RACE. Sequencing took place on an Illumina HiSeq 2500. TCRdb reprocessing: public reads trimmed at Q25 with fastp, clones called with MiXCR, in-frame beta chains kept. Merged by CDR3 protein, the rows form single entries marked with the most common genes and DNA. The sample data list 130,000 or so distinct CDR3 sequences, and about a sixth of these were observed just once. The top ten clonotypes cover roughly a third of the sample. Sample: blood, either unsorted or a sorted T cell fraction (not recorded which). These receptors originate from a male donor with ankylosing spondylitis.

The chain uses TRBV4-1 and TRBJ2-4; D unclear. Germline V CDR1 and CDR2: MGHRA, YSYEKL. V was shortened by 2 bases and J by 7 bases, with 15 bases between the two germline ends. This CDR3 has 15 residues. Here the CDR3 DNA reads TGCGCCAGCAGCCAAATCGAGGTATTGGGCAACATTCAGTACTTC. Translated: CASSQIEVLGNIQYF.

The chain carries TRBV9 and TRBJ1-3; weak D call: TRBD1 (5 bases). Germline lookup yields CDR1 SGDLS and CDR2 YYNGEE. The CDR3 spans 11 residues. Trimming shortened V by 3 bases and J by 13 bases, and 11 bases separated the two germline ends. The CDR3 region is CASSAGASIYF. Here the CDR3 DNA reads TGTGCCAGCAGCGCCGGGGCGTCTATATATTTT.

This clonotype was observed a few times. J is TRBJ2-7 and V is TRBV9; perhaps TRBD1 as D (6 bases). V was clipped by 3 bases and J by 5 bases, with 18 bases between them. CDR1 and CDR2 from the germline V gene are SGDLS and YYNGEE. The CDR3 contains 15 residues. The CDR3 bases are TGTGCCAGCAGCGCAAGACAGGTCCCAGGGGACGAGCAGTACTTC. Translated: CASSARQVPGDEQYF.

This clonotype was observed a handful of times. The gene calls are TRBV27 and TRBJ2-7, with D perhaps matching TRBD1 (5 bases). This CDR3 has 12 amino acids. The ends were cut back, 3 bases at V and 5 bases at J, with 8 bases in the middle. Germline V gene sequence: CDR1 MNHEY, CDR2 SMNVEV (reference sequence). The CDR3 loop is CASSFLGDEQYF. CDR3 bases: TGTGCCAGCAGTTTCCTAGGGGACGAGCAGTACTTC.

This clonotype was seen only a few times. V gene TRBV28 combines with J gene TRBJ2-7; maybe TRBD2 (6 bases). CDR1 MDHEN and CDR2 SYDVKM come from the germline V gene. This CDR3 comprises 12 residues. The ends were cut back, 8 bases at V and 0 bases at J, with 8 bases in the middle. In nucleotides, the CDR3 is TGTGCCAGCCGGGACTTCTCCTACGAGCAGTACTTC. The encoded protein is CASRDFSYEQYF.

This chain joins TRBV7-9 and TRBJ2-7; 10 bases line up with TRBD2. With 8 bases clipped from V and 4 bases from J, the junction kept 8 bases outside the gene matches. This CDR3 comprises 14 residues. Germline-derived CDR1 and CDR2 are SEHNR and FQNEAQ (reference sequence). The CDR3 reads CASQGSSGSYEQYF. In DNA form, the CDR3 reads TGTGCCAGCCAGGGCTCTAGCGGGAGTTACGAGCAGTACTTC.

The CDR3: CASSVAASQETQYF. CDR3 DNA sequence: TGTGCCAGCAGCGTAGCCGCCTCTCAAGAGACCCAGTACTTC. The chain has TRBV9 and TRBJ2-5, with D hard to call. The CDR3 totals 14 residues. Germline V gene lookup returns CDR1 SGDLS and CDR2 YYNGEE. V was shortened by 0 bases and J by 2 bases, with 8 bases between the two germline ends.

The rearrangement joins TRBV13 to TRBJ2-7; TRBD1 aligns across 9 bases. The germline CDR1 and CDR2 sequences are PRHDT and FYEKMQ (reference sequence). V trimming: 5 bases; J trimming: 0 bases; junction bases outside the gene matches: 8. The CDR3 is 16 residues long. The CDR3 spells CASSPGTGRSSYEQYF. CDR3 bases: TGTGCCAGCAGCCCGGGGACAGGGAGAAGCTCCTACGAGCAGTACTTC.

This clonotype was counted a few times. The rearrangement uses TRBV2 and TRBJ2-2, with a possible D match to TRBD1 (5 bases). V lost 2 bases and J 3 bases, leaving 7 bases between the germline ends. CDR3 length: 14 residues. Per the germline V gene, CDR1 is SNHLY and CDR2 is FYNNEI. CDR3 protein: CASSETGYTGELFF. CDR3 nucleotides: TGTGCCAGCAGTGAAACAGGTTACACCGGGGAGCTGTTTTTT.

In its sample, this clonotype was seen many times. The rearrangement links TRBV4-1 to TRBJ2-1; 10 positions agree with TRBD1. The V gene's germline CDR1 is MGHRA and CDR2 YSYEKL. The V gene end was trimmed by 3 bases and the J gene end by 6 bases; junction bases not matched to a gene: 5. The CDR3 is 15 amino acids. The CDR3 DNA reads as TGCGCCAGCAGCCAGGGACAGGGGATCGCCAATGAGCAGTTCTTC. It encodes CASSQGQGIANEQFF.

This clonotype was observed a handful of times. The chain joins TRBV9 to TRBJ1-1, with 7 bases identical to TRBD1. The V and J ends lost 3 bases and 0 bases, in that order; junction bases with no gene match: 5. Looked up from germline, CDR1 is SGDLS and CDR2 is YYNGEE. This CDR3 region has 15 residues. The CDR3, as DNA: TGTGCCAGCAGCGCCGGGACAGTCTTGAACACTGAAGCTTTCTTT. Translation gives CASSAGTVLNTEAFF.

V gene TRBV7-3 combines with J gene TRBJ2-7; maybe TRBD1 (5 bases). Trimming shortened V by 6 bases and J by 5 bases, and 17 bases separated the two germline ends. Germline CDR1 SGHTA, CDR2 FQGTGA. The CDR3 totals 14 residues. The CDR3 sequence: CASSTRVWFHEQYF. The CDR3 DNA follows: TGTGCCAGCAGTACCAGGGTCTGGTTCCACGAGCAGTACTTC.

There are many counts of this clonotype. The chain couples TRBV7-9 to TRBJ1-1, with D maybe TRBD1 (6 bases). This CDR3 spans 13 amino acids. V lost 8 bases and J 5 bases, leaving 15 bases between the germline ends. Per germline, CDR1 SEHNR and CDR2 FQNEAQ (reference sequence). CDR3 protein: CASGEGGLTEAFF. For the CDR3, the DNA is TGTGCCAGCGGGGAGGGGGGCTTGACTGAAGCTTTCTTT.

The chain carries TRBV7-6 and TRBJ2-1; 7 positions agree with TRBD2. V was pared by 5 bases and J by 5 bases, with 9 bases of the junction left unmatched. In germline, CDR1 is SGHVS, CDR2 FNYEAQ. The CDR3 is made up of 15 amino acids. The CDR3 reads CASSPSASGNNEQFF. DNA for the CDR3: TGTGCCAGCAGCCCCTCGGCTAGCGGAAACAATGAGCAGTTCTTC.

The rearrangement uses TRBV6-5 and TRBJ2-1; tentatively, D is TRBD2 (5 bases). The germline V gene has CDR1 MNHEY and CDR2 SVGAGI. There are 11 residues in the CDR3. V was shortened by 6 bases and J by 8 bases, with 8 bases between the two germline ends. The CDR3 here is CASRLVDEQFF. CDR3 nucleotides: TGTGCCAGCAGACTAGTCGATGAGCAGTTCTTC.

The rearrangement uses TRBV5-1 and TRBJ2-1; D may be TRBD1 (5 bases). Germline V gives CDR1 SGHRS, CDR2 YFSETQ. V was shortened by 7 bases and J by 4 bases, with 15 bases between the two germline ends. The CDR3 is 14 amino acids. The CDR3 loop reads CASQPLAGYNEQFF. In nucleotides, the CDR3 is TGCGCCAGCCAACCTCTGGCAGGGTACAATGAGCAGTTCTTC.

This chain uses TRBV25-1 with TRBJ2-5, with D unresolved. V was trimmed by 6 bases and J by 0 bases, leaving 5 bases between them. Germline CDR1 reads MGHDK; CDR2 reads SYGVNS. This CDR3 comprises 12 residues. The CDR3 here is CASRGYQETQYF. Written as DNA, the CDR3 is TGTGCCAGCAGGGGGTACCAAGAGACCCAGTACTTC.